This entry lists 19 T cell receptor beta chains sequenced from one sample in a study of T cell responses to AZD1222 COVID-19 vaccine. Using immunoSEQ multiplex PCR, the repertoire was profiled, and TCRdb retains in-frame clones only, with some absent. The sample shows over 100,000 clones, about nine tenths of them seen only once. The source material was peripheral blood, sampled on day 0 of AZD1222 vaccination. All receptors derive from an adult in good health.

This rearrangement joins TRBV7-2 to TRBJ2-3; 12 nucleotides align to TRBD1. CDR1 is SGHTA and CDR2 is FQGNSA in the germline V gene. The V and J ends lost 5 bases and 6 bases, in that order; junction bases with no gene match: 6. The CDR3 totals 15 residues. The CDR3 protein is CASSLGTGGFDTQYF. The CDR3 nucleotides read TGTGCCAGCAGCCTCGGGACAGGGGGCTTTGATACGCAGTATTTT.

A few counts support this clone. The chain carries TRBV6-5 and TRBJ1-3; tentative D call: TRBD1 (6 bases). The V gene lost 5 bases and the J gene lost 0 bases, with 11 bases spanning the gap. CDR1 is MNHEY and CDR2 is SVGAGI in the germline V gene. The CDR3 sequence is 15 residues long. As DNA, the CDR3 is TGTGCCAGCAGTCCTGACAGGAGCTCTGGAAACACCATATATTTT. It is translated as CASSPDRSSGNTIYF.

Here the CDR3 DNA reads TGTGCCAGCAGCTTGCCTCAGGGGGCAGGAGAGACCCAGTACTTC. The encoded protein is CASSLPQGAGETQYF. The J gene is TRBJ2-5, the V gene TRBV13; TRBD1 matches 8 bases. CDR3 length equals 15 residues. Germline lookup yields CDR1 PRHDT and CDR2 FYEKMQ (reference sequence). Trimming removed 3 bases from V and 4 bases from J; junction bases left unmatched: 7.

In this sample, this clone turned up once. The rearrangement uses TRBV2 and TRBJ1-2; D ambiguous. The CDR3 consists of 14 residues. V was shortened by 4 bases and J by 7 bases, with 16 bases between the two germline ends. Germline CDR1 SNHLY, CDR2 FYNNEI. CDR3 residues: CASSVFAGTGGYTF. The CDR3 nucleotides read TGTGCCAGCAGTGTATTTGCAGGAACGGGTGGCTACACCTTC.

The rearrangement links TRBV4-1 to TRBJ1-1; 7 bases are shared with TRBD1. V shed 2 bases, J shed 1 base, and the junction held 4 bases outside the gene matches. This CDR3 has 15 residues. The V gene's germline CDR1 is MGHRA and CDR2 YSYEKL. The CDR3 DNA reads TGCGCCAGCAGCCAACAACGGACAGGGAACACTGAAGCTTTCTTT. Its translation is CASSQQRTGNTEAFF.

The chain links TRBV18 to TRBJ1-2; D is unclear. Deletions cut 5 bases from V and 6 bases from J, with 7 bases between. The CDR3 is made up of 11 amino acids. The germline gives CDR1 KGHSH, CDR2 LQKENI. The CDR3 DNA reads TGTGCCAGCTCAAATTCTAATGGCTACACCTTC. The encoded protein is CASSNSNGYTF.

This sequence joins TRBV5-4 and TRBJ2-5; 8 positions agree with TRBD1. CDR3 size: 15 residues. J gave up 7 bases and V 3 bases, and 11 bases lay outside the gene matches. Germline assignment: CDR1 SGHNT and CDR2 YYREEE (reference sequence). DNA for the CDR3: TGTGCCAGCAGCTGGGGGGACAGGAGCCAAAGGACCCAGTACTTC. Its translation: CASSWGDRSQRTQYF.

The CDR3 nucleotides are TGTGCCAGCAGCGTAGGTCCTTCTAGGGGTTCCTACGAGCAGTACTTC. It is translated as CASSVGPSRGSYEQYF. The V and J genes are TRBV9 and TRBJ2-7; perhaps TRBD1 as D (5 bases). CDR3 length equals 16 residues. The germline CDR1 and CDR2 sequences are SGDLS and YYNGEE. V lost 0 bases and J 1 base, leaving 14 bases between the germline ends. Variable domain in full (rest from reference TRBV9 and TRBJ2-7): DSGVTQTPKHLITATGQRVTLRCSPRSGDLSVYWYQQSLDQGLQFLIQYYNGEERAKGNILERFSAQQFPDLHSELNLSSLELGDSALYFCASSVGPSRGSYEQYFGPGTRLTVT.

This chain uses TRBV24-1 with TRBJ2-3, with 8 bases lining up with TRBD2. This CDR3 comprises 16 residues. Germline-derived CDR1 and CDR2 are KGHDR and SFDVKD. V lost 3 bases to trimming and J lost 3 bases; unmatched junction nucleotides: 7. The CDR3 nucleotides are TGTGCCACCAGTGATGCGAGCGGGGGCCTGACAGATACGCAGTATTTT. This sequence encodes CATSDASGGLTDTQYF.

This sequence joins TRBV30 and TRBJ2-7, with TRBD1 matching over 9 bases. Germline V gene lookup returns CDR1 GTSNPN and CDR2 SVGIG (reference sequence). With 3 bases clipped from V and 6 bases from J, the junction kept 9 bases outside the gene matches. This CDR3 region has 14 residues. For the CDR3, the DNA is TGTGCCTGGAGCCGAACCGGGACAGGGATCGAGCAGTACTTC. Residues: CAWSRTGTGIEQYF. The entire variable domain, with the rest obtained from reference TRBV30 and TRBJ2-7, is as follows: SQTIHQWPATLVQPVGSPLSLECTVEGTSNPNLYWYRQAAGRGLQLLFYSVGIGQISSEVPQNLSASRPQDRQFILSSKKLLLSDSGFYLCAWSRTGTGIEQYFGPGTRLTVT.

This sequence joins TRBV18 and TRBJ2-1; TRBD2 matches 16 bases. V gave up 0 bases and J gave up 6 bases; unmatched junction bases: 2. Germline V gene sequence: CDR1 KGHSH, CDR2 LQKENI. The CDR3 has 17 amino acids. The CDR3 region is CASSPPGTSGGANEQFF. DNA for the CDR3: TGTGCCAGCTCACCACCCGGGACTAGCGGGGGGGCCAATGAGCAGTTCTTC.

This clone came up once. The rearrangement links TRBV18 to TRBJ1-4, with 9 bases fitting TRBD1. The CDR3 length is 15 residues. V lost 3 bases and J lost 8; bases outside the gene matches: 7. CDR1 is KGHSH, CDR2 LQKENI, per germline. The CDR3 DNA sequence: TGTGCCAGCTCACCGCTACAGGGGGCCGAAGAAAAACTGTTTTTT. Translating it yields CASSPLQGAEEKLFF. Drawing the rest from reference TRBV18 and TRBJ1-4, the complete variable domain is NAGVMQNPRHLVRRRGQEARLRCSPMKGHSHVYWYRQLPEEGLKFMVYLQKENIIDESGMPKERFSAEFPKEGPSILRIQQVVRGDSAAYFCASSPLQGAEEKLFFGSGTQLSVL.

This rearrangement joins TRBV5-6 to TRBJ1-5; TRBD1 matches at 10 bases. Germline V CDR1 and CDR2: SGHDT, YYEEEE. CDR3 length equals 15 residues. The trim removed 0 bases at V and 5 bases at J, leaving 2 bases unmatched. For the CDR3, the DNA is TGTGCCAGCAGCTTGGGACAGGGGGCATATCAGCCCCAGCATTTT. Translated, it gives CASSLGQGAYQPQHF.

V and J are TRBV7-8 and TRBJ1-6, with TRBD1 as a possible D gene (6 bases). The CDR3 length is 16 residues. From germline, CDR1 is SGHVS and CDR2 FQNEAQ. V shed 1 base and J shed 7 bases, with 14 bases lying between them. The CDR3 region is CASSLVAGGLNSPLHF. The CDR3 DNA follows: TGTGCCAGCAGCTTAGTGGCCGGGGGCCTCAATTCACCCCTCCACTTT.

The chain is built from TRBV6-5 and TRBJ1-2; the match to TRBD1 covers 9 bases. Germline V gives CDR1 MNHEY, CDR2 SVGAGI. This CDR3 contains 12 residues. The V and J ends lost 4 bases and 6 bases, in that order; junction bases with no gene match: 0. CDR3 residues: CASSWTGDGYTF. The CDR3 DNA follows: TGTGCCAGCAGTTGGACAGGGGATGGCTACACCTTC.

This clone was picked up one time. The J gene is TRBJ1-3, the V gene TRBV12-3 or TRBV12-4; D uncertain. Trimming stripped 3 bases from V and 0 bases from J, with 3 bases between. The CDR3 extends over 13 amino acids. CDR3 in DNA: TGTGCCAGCAGTTTCAGCTCTGGAAACACCATATATTTT. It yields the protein CASSFSSGNTIYF.

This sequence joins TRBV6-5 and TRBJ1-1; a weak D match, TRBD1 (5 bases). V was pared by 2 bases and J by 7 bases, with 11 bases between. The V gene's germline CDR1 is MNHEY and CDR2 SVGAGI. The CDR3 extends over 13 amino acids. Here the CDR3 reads CASSYSQGGEAFF. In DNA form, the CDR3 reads TGTGCCAGCAGTTACAGCCAGGGTGGTGAAGCTTTCTTT.

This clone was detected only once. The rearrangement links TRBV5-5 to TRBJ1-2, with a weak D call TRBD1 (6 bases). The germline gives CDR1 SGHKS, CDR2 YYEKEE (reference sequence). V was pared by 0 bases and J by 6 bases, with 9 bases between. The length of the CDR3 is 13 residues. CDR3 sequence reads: CASSLEPGDGYTF. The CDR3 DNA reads TGTGCCAGCAGCTTGGAGCCAGGGGATGGCTACACCTTC.

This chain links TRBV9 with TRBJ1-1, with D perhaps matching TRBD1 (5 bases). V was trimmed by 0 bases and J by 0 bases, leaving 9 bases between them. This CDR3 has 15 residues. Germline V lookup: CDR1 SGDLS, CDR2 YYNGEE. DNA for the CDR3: TGTGCCAGCAGCGTAGGGGGACCGTTGAACACTGAAGCTTTCTTT. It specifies CASSVGGPLNTEAFF.